The T cell receptor (beta chain) described here comes from a study of lymphopenia after photon versus proton radiotherapy. Points from the study as a whole: After lymphocyte nadir, photon-treated repertoires showed oligoclonal expansion, especially CD8+ Temra.

CDR1 SGHRS and CDR2 YFSETQ come from the germline V gene. V lost 1 base and J 8 bases, leaving 4 bases between the germline ends. The CDR3 consists of 11 residues. The method was immunoSEQ multiplex PCR; TCRdb's version includes in-frame clones alone and lacks a portion of them. Seen here are about 55,000 clones, roughly 80% observed once, and the top ten hold around 2%. As for this clone: The antigen is not known.

This clonotype originated in a man in his fifties or sixties with pancreatic cancer. The chain uses TRBV5-1 and TRBJ2-1; D is unclear. Sequenced here: peripheral blood, sampled from a patient treated with proton-based radiotherapy. CDR3 region: CASSLIDEQFF. In DNA, the CDR3 is TGCGCCAGCAGCTTGATCGATGAGCAGTTCTTC.